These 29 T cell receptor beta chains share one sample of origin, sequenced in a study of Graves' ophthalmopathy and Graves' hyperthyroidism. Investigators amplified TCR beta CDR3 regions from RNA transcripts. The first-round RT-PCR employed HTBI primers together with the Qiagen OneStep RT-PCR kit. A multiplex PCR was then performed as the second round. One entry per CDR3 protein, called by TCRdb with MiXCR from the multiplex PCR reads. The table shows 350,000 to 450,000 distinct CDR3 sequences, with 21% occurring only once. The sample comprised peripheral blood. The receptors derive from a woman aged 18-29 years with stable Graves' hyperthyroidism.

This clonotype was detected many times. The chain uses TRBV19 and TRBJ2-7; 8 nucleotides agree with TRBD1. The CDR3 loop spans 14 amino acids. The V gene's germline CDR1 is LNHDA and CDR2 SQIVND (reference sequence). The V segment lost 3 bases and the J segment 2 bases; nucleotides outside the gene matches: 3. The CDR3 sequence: CASSIARGPYEQYF. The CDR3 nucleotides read TGTGCCAGTAGTATTGCCAGGGGGCCCTACGAGCAGTACTTC.

In nucleotides, the CDR3 is TGTGCCAGCAGTTTAGCGCAAGGGCAGGGATGGGAGACCCAGTACTTC. It is translated as CASSLAQGQGWETQYF. V is TRBV12-3 or TRBV12-4 and J is TRBJ2-5; maybe TRBD1 (5 bases). The CDR3 length is 16 residues. Trimming took 0 bases from V and 5 from J, leaving 16 bases between them.

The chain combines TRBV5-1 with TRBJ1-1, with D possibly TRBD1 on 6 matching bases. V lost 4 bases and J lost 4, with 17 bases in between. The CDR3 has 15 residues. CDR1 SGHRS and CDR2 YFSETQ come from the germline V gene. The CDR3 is CASSVYRDFRTEAFF. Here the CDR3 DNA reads TGCGCCAGCAGCGTATACAGGGATTTTCGCACTGAAGCTTTCTTT.

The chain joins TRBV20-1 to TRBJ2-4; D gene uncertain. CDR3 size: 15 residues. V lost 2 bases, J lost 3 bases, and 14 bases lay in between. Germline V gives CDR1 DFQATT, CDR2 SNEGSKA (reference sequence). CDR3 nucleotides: TGCAGTGCTAGATTGGGTGCAGACATCAAAAACATTCAGTACTTC. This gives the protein CSARLGADIKNIQYF.

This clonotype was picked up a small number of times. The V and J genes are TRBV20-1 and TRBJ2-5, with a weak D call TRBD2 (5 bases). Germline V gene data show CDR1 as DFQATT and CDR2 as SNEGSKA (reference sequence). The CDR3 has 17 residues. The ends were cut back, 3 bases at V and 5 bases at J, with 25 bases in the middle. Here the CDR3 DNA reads TGCAGTGCTAGTATCCTACTAGGCTCGGGCACCAGGGAGACCCAGTACTTC. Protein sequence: CSASILLGSGTRETQYF.

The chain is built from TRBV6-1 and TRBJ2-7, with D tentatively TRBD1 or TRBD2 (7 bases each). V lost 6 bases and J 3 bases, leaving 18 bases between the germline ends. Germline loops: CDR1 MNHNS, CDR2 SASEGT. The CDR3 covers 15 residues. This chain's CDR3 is CASSPATGRGYEQYF. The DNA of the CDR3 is TGTGCCAGCAGCCCGGCGACAGGGAGGGGCTACGAGCAGTACTTC.

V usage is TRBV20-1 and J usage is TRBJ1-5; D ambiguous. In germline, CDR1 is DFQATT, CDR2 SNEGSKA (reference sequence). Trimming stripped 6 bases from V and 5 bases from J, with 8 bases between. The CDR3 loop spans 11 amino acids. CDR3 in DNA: TGCAGTGCCTCGCAGGATCAGCCCCAGCATTTT. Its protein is CSASQDQPQHF.

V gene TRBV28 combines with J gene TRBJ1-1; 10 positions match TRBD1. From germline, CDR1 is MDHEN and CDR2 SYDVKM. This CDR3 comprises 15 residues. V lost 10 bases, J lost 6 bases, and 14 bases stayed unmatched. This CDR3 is CATKGQGMRKAEAFF. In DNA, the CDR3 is TGTGCCACCAAGGGACAGGGGATGCGAAAGGCTGAAGCTTTCTTT. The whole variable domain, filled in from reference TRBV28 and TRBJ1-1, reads DVKVTQSSRYLVKRTGEKVFLECVQDMDHENMFWYRQDPGLGLRLIYFSYDVKMKEKGDIPEGYSVSREKKERFSLILESASTNQTSMYLCATKGQGMRKAEAFFGQGTRLTVV.

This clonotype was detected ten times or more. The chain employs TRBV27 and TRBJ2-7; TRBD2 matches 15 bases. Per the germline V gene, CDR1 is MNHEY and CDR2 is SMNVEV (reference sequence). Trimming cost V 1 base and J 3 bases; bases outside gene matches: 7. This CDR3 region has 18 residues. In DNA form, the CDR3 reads TGTGCCAGCAGTTTATTCCGCGGACTAGCGGGAGGGAACTACGAGCAGTACTTC. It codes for CASSLFRGLAGGNYEQYF.

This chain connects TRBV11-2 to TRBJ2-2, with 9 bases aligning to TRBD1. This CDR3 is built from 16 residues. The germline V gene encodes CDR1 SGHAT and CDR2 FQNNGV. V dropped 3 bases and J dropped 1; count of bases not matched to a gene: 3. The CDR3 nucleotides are TGTGCCAGCAGCTTTAGACAGGGGGAGAACACCGGGGAGCTGTTTTTT. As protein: CASSFRQGENTGELFF.

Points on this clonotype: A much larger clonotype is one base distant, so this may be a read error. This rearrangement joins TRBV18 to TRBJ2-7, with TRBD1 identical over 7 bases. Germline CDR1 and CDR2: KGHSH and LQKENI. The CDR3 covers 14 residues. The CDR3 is CASPPGTALFEQYF. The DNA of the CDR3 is TGTGCCAGCCCACCCGGGACAGCTTTATTCGAGCAGTACTTC.

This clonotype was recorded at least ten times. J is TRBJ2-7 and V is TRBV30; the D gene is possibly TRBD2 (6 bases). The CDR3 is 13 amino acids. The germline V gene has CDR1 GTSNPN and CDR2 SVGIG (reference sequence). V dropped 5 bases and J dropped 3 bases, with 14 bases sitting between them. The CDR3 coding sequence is TGTGCCTGGGGCCGGGACTTTGACTACGAGCAGTACTTC. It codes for CAWGRDFDYEQYF. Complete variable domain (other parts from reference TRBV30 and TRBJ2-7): SQTIHQWPATLVQPVGSPLSLECTVEGTSNPNLYWYRQAAGRGLQLLFYSVGIGQISSEVPQNLSASRPQDRQFILSSKKLLLSDSGFYLCAWGRDFDYEQYFGPGTRLTVT.

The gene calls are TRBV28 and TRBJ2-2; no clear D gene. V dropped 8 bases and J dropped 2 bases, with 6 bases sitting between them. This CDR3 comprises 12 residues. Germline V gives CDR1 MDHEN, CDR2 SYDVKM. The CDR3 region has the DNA TGTGCCAGCGTGGGTAACACCGGGGAGCTGTTTTTT. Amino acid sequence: CASVGNTGELFF.

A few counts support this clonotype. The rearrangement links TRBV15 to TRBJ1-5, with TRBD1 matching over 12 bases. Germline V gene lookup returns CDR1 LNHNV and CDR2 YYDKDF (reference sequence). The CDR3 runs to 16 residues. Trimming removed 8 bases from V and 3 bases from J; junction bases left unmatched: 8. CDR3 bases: TGTGCCACCGCAGGGACAGGGGGCTCCCACAATCAGCCCCAGCATTTT. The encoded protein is CATAGTGGSHNQPQHF.

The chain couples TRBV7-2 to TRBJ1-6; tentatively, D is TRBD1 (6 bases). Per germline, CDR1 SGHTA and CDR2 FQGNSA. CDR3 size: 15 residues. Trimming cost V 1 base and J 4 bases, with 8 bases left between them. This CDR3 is CASSLVGQYNSPLHF. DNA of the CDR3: TGTGCCAGCAGCTTAGTAGGACAGTATAATTCACCCCTCCACTTT.

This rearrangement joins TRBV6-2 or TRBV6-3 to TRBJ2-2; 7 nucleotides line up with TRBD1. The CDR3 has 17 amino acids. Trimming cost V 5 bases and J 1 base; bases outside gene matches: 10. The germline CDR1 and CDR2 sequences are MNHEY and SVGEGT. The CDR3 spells CASSPRDRSLNTGELFF. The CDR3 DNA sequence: TGTGCCAGCAGTCCCCGGGACAGAAGCTTGAACACCGGGGAGCTGTTTTTT.

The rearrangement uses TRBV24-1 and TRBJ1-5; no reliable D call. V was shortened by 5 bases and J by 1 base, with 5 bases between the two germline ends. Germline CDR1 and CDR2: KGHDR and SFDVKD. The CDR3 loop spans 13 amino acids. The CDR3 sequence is CATSAASNQPQHF. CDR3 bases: TGTGCCACCAGTGCAGCGAGCAATCAGCCCCAGCATTTT.

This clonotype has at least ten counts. The CDR3, as DNA: TGCGCCAGCAGCCAACAACAACTAGCGGGAGGGGCAGAGACCCAGTACTTC. It yields the protein CASSQQQLAGGAETQYF. The rearrangement links TRBV4-1 to TRBJ2-5; TRBD2 agrees at 13 bases. With V trimmed by 2 bases and J by 4 bases, 7 bases remained unmatched. Germline lookup yields CDR1 MGHRA and CDR2 YSYEKL. CDR3 length: 17 residues.

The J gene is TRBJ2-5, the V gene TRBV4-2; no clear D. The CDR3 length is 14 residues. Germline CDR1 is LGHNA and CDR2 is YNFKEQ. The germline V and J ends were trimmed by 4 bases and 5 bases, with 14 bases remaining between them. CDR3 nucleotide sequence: TGTGCCAGCAGCCTACTACGTCTCCCGGAGACCCAGTACTTC. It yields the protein CASSLLRLPETQYF.

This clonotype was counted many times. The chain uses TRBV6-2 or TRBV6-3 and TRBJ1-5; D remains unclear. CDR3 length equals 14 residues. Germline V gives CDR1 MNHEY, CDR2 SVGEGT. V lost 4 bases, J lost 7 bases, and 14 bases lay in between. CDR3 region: CASSFAGESQPQHF. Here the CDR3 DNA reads TGTGCCAGCAGTTTTGCGGGAGAATCCCAGCCCCAGCATTTT.

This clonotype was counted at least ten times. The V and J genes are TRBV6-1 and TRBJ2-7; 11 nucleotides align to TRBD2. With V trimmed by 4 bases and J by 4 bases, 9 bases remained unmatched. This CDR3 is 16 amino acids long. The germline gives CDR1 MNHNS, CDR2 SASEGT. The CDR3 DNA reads TGTGCCAGCAGTGTGGCGGGGGGACTAGCGGTTTACGAGCAGTACTTC. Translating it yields CASSVAGGLAVYEQYF.

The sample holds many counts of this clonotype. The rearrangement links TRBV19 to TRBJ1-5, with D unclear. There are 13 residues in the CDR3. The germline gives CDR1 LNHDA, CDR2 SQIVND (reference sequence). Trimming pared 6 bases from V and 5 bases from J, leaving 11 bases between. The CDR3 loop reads CASSRDFDQPQHF. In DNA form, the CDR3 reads TGTGCCAGTAGCCGGGATTTCGATCAGCCCCAGCATTTT.

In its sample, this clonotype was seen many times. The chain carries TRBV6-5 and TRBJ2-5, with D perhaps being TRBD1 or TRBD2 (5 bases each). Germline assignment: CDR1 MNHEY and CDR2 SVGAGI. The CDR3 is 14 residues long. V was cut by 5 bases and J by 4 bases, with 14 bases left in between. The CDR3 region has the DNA TGTGCCAGCAGTCGGGACCTCCGGCGAGAGACCCAGTACTTC. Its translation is CASSRDLRRETQYF.

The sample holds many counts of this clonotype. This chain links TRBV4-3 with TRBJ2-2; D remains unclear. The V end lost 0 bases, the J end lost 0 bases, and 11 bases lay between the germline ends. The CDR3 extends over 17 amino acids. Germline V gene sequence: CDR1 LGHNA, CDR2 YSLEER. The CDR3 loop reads CASSQDLIGTNTGELFF. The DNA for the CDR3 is TGCGCCAGCAGCCAAGATCTGATAGGGACGAACACCGGGGAGCTGTTTTTT.

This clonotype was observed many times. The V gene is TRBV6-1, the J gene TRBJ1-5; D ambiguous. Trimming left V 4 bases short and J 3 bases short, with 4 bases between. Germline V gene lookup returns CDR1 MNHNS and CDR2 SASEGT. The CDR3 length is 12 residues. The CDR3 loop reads CASSVPNQPQHF. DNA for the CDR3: TGTGCCAGCAGTGTTCCCAATCAGCCCCAGCATTTT.

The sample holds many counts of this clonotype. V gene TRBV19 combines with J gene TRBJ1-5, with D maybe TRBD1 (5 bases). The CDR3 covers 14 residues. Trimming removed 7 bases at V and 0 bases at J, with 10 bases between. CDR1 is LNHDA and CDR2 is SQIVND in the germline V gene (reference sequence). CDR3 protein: CASIGANSNQPQHF. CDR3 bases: TGTGCCAGTATAGGGGCTAATAGCAATCAGCCCCAGCATTTT.

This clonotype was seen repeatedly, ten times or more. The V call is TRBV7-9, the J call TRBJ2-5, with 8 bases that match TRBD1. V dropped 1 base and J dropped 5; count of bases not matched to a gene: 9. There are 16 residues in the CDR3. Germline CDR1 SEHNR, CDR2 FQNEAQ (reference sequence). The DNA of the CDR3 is TGTGCCAGCAGCTTAGATGTGGACAGGGCTCGGGAGACCCAGTACTTC. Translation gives CASSLDVDRARETQYF.

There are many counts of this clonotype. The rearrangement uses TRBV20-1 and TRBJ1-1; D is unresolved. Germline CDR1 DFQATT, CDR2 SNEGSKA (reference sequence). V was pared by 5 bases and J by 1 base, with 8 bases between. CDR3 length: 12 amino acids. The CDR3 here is CSAPRQNTEAFF. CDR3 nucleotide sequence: TGCAGTGCTCCTCGACAGAACACTGAAGCTTTCTTT.

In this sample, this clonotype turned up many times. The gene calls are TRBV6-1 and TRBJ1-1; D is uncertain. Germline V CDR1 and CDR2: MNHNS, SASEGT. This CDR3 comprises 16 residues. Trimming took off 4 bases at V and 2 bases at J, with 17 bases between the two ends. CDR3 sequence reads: CASSVPLRTVNTEAFF. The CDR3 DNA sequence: TGTGCCAGCAGTGTGCCCCTCCGGACGGTTAACACTGAAGCTTTCTTT.